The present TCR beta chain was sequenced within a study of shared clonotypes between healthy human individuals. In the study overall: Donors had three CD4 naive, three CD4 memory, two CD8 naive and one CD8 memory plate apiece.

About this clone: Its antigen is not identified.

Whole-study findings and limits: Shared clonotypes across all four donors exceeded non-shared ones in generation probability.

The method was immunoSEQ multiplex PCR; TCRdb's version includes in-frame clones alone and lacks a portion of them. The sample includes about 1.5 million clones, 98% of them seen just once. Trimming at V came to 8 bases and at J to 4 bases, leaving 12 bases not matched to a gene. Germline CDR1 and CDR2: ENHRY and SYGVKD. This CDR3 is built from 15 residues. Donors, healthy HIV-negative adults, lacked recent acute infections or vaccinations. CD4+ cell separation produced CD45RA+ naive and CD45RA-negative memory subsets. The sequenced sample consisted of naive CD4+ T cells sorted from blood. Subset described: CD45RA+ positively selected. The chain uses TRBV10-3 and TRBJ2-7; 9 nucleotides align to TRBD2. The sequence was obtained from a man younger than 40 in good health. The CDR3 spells CAIRLDAGGLYEQYF. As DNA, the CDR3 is TGTGCCATCCGCCTGGACGCGGGAGGGCTGTACGAGCAGTACTTC.